This TCR beta chain came from a study of blood T cell repertoires in COVID-19. On the study more broadly: PBMCs, B-cell-depleted T cells, or T cells provided the cDNA or gDNA that made up the material.

V lost 5 bases, J lost 1 base, and 9 bases lay in between. Germline CDR1 reads MDHEN; CDR2 reads SYDVKM. CDR3 size: 14 residues. As originally analysed: Estimation of nucleated cell counts was performed using reference gene primer amplification. Sequencing was performed with immunoSEQ multiplex PCR; in TCRdb, only in-frame clones are kept and a portion is missing. From that table come the V and J calls and clone size; the DNA was used to work out D and trimming. The table shows roughly 260,000 clones, with approximately 90% occurring only once. The material sequenced was peripheral blood. The clonotype comes from a woman aged 45-65 years who had recovered from COVID-19. The chain has TRBV28 and TRBJ1-5, with TRBD1 as a possible D gene (5 bases). The CDR3 loop reads CASSGDSSNQPQHF. The CDR3 nucleotides read TGTGCCAGCAGTGGGGACTCCAGCAATCAGCCCCAGCATTTT.